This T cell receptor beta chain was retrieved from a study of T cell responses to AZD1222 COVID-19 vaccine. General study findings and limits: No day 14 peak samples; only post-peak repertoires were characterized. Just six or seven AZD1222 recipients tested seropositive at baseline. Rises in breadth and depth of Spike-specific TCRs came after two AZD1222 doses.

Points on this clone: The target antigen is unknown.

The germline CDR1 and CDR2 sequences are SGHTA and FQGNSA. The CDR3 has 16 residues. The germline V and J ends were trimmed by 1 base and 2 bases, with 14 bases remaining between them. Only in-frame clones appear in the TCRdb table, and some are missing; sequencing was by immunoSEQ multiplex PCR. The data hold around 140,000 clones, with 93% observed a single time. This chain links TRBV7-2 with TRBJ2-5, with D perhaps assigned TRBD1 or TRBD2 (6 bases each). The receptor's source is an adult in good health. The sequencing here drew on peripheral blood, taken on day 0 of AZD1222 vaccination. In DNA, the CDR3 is TGTGCCAGCAGCTTAGGGTGGGGGGCCAATCAAGAGACCCAGTACTTC. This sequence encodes CASSLGWGANQETQYF.